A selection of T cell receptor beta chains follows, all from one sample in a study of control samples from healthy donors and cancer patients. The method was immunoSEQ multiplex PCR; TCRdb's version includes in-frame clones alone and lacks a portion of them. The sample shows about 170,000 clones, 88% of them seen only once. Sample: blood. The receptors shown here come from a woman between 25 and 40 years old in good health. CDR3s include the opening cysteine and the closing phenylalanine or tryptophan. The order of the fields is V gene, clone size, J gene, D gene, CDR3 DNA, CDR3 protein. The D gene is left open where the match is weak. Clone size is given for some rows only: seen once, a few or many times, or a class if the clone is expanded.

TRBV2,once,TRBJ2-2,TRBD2,TGTGCCAGCAGCCTCGGACTAGCGGGGGGTTCGAGAAACACCGGGGAGCTGTTTTTT,CASSLGLAGGSRNTGELFF
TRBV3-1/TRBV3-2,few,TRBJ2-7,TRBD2,TGTGCCAGCGGGGGGGGAATGGATTCCTACGAGCAGTACTTC,CASGGGMDSYEQYF
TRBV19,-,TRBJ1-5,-,TGTGCCAGTAGAGAATCGATCACCAATCAGCCCCAGCATTTT,CASRESITNQPQHF
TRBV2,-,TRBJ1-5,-,TGTGCCAGCAGTGGGGGTTATCCACGGGGATATAGCAATCAGCCCCAGCATTTT,CASSGGYPRGYSNQPQHF
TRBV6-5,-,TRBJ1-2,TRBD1,TGTGCCAGTAACAGGGGGGATAACTATGGCTACACCTTC,CASNRGDNYGYTF
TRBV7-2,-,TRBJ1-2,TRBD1,TGTGCCAGCAGCGGCACCGGGACAGACTATGGCTACACCTTC,CASSGTGTDYGYTF
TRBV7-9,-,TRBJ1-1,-,TGTGCCAGCAGCTTAGACCTCCCTCGGTCTGAAGCTTTCTTT,CASSLDLPRSEAFF
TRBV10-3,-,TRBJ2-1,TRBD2,TGTGCCACAACCGACGGCCGGGGGGTAAATGAGCAGTTCTTC,CATTDGRGVNEQFF
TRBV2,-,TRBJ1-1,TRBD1,TGTGCCAGCAGTGATCGGACAGGGGCTACTGAAGCTTTCTTT,CASSDRTGATEAFF
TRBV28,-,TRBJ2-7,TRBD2,TGTGCCAGCAGCGAAGGACTAGCGGGTTACGAGCAGTACTTC,CASSEGLAGYEQYF
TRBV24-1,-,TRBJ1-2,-,TGTGCCACCAGTGATTTGGTAGCGAACGGGACGGGATACTATGGCTACACCTTC,CATSDLVANGTGYYGYTF
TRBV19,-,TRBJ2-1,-,TGTGCCAGTAGTAATAGCTGGGAGCAGTTCTTC,CASSNSWEQFF
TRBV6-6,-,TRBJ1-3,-,TGTGCCAGCAGTAGCCGGGCCTACTCTGGAAACACCATATATTTT,CASSSRAYSGNTIYF
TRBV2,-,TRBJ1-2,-,TGTGCCAGCAGTGGGGACCCCCCCGCTAACTATGGCTACACCTTC,CASSGDPPANYGYTF
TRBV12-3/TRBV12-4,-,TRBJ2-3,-,TGTGCCAGCACCGGGTCCAGCACAGATACGCAGTATTTT,CASTGSSTDTQYF
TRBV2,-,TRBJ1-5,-,TGTGCCAGCAGGGGCCCTAGCAATCAGCCCCAGCATTTT,CASRGPSNQPQHF